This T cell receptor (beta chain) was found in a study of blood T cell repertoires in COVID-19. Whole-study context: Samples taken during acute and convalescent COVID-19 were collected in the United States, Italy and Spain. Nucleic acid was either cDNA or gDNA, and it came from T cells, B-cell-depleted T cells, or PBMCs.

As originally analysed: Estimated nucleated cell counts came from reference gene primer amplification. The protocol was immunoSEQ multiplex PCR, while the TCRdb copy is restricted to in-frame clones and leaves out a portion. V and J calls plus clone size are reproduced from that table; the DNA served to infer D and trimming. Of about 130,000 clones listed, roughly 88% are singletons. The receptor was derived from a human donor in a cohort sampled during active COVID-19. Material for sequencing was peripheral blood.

In nucleotides, the CDR3 is TGTGCCAGCAGTTTCATCGGGGGACTAGCTATAGATACGCAGTATTTT. Its translation is CASSFIGGLAIDTQYF. This rearrangement joins TRBV27 to TRBJ2-3; 9 bases match TRBD2. This CDR3 region has 16 residues. V shed 3 bases and J 5 bases; nucleotides not matched to a gene: 9. Germline CDR1 and CDR2: MNHEY and SMNVEV (reference sequence).